This T cell receptor beta chain was recovered during a study of cytomegalovirus exposure and HLA in healthy donors. Turning to this clone: Its antigen is not known.

The CDR3 runs to 14 residues. Germline loops: CDR1 GTSNPN, CDR2 SVGIG (reference sequence). The J segment lost 8 bases and the V segment lost 4 bases, leaving 6 bases of the junction unmatched. The donors gave bone marrow, and they were healthy. Regarding the study as a whole: As a later analysis showed, a missense DCLRE1C variant was linked to trimming of TCR beta V- and J-genes. Reportedly, a later analysis found an Asian-associated ancestry cluster had fewer N-insertions than the roughly 700-donor mean. TCR association rates varied by HLA locus in a later analysis, with DRB1 highest and HLA-C lowest.

Both 60 Vbeta primers and 13 Jbeta primers went into the PCR. Clones were read by immunoSEQ multiplex PCR, and TCRdb kept only the in-frame ones, dropping some. The table for this sample gives about 130,000 clones. Sequencing was carried out using PBMCs. The chain carries TRBV30 and TRBJ1-6; 9 bases align to TRBD1. The receptor's source is a man aged 25-45 years in good health and CMV-seronegative. CDR3 nucleotides: TGTGCCTGGATTTCGACAGGGGGTTATTCACCCCTCCACTTT. Translating gives CAWISTGGYSPLHF.